Detailed here is one T cell receptor (beta chain). What it binds is unknown. This sample is part of a study of T cells in narcolepsy. About the study: Patients with NT1 or NT2 and healthy control donors were enrolled. General observations from the study: No autoreactive T cell clone sequences appeared in some memory CD4+ repertoires.

With 5 bases removed from V and 5 bases from J, the gap between germline ends came to 12 bases. From germline, CDR1 is MNHNS and CDR2 SASEGT. CDR3 length equals 13 residues. Some clones are missing from TCRdb's copy, which holds only in-frame ones; the method was immunoSEQ multiplex PCR. The data contain approximately 25,000 clones, about nine tenths of them singletons. This rearrangement joins TRBV6-1 to TRBJ1-2; D is undetermined. This sequence was found in a human donor with narcolepsy. Sequenced: CD45RA- memory CD4+ T cells from PBMCs. CDR3 protein: CASSLDRGYGYTF. Written as DNA, the CDR3 is TGTGCCAGCAGTCTAGACCGAGGATATGGCTACACCTTC.